Each of the 20 T cell receptor beta chains below was sequenced from the same sample in a study of shared clonotypes between healthy human individuals. Repertoires were generated with immunoSEQ multiplex PCR, while TCRdb's copy carries only in-frame clones and drops some. The table lists under 1,100,000 clones, 70% to 80% of them singletons. Sequenced material: memory CD4+ T cells from PBMCs. The subset is: CD45RA-negative fraction. These TCRs come from a man aged 18-30 years in good health. Some clones in this sample may be carry-over from other donors' samples.

With regard to this clone: This CDR3 is also generated by other DNA sequences in the sample. The chain joins TRBV9 to TRBJ2-1, with no clear D. Germline V gene sequence: CDR1 SGDLS, CDR2 YYNGEE. The CDR3 runs 12 residues. Trimming took 0 bases from V and 9 from J, leaving 7 bases between them. The CDR3 sequence: CASSVGPGEQFF. CDR3 bases: TGTGCCAGCAGCGTAGGCCCTGGTGAGCAGTTCTTC.

On this clone itself: This sample also contains other DNA sequences that code for the same CDR3. The J gene is TRBJ2-7, the V gene TRBV30; D unclear. CDR3 length: 12 amino acids. Germline V gene data show CDR1 as GTSNPN and CDR2 as SVGIG (reference sequence). Deletions cut 1 base from V and 0 bases from J, with 4 bases between. CDR3 amino acids: CAWSDSSYEQYF. The CDR3 DNA reads TGTGCCTGGAGTGACAGCTCCTACGAGCAGTACTTC.

CDR3 bases: TGTGCCAGCAGCTTCAGTCGCCAAGAGACCCAGTACTTC. Translation gives CASSFSRQETQYF. The chain has TRBV11-3 and TRBJ2-5; D remains unclear. The CDR3 consists of 13 residues. Trimming took off 3 bases at V and 1 base at J, with 6 bases between the two ends. Germline lookup yields CDR1 SGHNT and CDR2 YENEEA. The full variable domain, with the rest looked up from reference TRBV11-3 and TRBJ2-5, is EAGVVQSPRYKIIEKKQPVAFWCNPISGHNTLYWYLQNLGQGPELLIRYENEEAVDDSQLPKDRFSAERLKGVDSTLKIQPAELGDSAVYLCASSFSRQETQYFGPGTRLLVL.

This rearrangement joins TRBV5-5 to TRBJ1-2, with D possibly TRBD1 on 5 matching bases. V lost 2 bases and J lost 2, with 13 bases in between. This CDR3 is built from 15 residues. CDR1 is SGHKS, CDR2 YYEKEE, per germline (reference sequence). The CDR3 here is CASSLYRDSNYGYTF. The DNA for the CDR3 is TGTGCCAGCAGCTTATACCGCGACAGCAACTATGGCTACACCTTC.

This chain links TRBV7-3 with TRBJ2-1; D may match TRBD1 or TRBD2 (5 bases each). The ends were cut back, 5 bases at V and 0 bases at J, with 11 bases in the middle. CDR1 is SGHTA and CDR2 is FQGTGA in the germline V gene. The CDR3 totals 15 residues. CDR3 residues: CASSDGTSSYNEQFF. CDR3 sequence (DNA): TGTGCCAGCAGCGACGGGACGTCCTCCTACAATGAGCAGTTCTTC.

The J gene is TRBJ1-2, the V gene TRBV5-4; D gene ambiguous. The CDR3 has 12 amino acids. Germline V lookup: CDR1 SGHNT, CDR2 YYREEE (reference sequence). V lost 1 base, J lost 5 bases, and 6 bases lay in between. The CDR3 DNA is TGTGCCAGCAGCTTGAGCAAATATGGCTACACCTTC. This codes for CASSLSKYGYTF.

This clone has only one observation. The chain employs TRBV4-1 and TRBJ2-3; the D gene is possibly TRBD1 (7 bases). Looked up from germline, CDR1 is MGHRA and CDR2 is YSYEKL. V lost 2 bases and J lost 2, with 14 bases in between. The CDR3 has 16 amino acids. The CDR3 DNA reads as TGCGCCAGCAGCCAAAGACAGGGACTCAACACAGATACGCAGTATTTT. Translation gives CASSQRQGLNTDTQYF.

This clone was observed once. This may stem from a read error, because a much larger clone lies one nucleotide away. The rearrangement uses TRBV6-6 and TRBJ2-3; D is unresolved. This CDR3 has 14 residues. Germline lookup yields CDR1 MNHNY and CDR2 SVGAGI (reference sequence). CDR3 DNA sequence: TGTGCCAGCAGTTACTCGAACTCCCTGCCGGCGCAGTATTTC. Translation gives CASSYSNSLPAQYF.

The chain combines TRBV30 with TRBJ1-1, with D possibly matching TRBD1 (6 bases). Germline V lookup: CDR1 GTSNPN, CDR2 SVGIG (reference sequence). The V end was cut by 5 bases, the J end by 1 base, with 20 bases between. The CDR3 covers 16 residues. The CDR3 region is CAWSALGADRNTEAFF. The CDR3 nucleotides are TGTGCCTGGTCGGCATTGGGGGCCGATAGGAACACTGAAGCTTTCTTT.

The chain links TRBV7-3 to TRBJ1-1, with D tentatively TRBD1 (5 bases). V shed 0 bases and J shed 1 base, with 15 bases lying between them. CDR1 and CDR2 from the germline V gene are SGHTA and FQGTGA. This CDR3 spans 17 amino acids. The CDR3 DNA reads TGTGCCAGCAGCTTAACTTATCCCAGGGTTGGGAACACTGAAGCTTTCTTT. Residues: CASSLTYPRVGNTEAFF.

This clone was counted once. Different DNA sequences within this sample yield the same CDR3. The chain links TRBV27 to TRBJ2-7, with 14 nucleotides matching TRBD2. The CDR3 contains 14 residues. Germline CDR1 is MNHEY and CDR2 is SMNVEV (reference sequence). V dropped 6 bases and J dropped 5; count of bases not matched to a gene: 3. CDR3 sequence reads: CASRRLAGGNEQYF. The CDR3 bases are TGTGCCAGCAGGAGACTAGCGGGAGGGAACGAGCAGTACTTC.

In its sample, this clone was seen a few times. This chain uses TRBV10-3 with TRBJ2-7; TRBD2 agrees at 7 bases. With V trimmed by 6 bases and J by 0 bases, 5 bases remained unmatched. Germline CDR1 reads ENHRY; CDR2 reads SYGVKD. The CDR3 sequence is 14 residues long. The CDR3: CAISHGGSSYEQYF. CDR3 DNA sequence: TGTGCCATCAGCCACGGGGGGAGCTCCTACGAGCAGTACTTC.

V usage is TRBV10-3 and J usage is TRBJ2-1, with TRBD2 matching over 8 bases. The CDR3 has 15 amino acids. Germline loops: CDR1 ENHRY, CDR2 SYGVKD. The ends lost 2 bases at V and 3 bases at J; junction bases unmatched: 3. The CDR3 sequence: CAISEPSGGYNEQFF. CDR3 DNA sequence: TGTGCCATCAGTGAGCCGAGCGGGGGCTACAATGAGCAGTTCTTC.

The chain carries TRBV5-4 and TRBJ2-3; TRBD1 or TRBD2 may be the D gene (7 bases each). In germline, CDR1 is SGHNT, CDR2 YYREEE (reference sequence). V was trimmed by 3 bases and J by 6 bases, leaving 14 bases between them. The CDR3 has 14 residues. CDR3 in DNA: TGTGCCAGCAGCTCAGGGGGGGCGTCGGATACGCAGTATTTT. It yields the protein CASSSGGASDTQYF.

The V gene is TRBV7-2, the J gene TRBJ1-1, with TRBD1 matching 9 bases. The CDR3 runs 15 residues. CDR1 and CDR2 from the germline V gene are SGHTA and FQGNSA. J was trimmed by 7 bases and V by 1 base; bases with no gene match: 7. The CDR3 reads CASSLGGQGISEAFF. The CDR3, as DNA: TGTGCCAGCAGCTTAGGGGGACAGGGAATTAGTGAAGCTTTCTTT.

This rearrangement joins TRBV5-5 to TRBJ1-4; no reliable D call. With 4 bases removed from V and 8 bases from J, the gap between germline ends came to 15 bases. The CDR3 consists of 14 residues. CDR1 SGHKS and CDR2 YYEKEE come from the germline V gene (reference sequence). CDR3 nucleotides: TGTGCCAGCAGCGAGTTCGGGTCGGTGGAAAAACTGTTTTTT. This encodes CASSEFGSVEKLFF.

This clone was seen more than once but under ten times. The chain joins TRBV5-6 to TRBJ2-4; TRBD2 agrees at 7 bases. CDR3 size: 14 residues. V gave up 3 bases and J gave up 8 bases; unmatched junction bases: 8. Germline V CDR1 and CDR2: SGHDT, YYEEEE. Written as DNA, the CDR3 is TGTGCCAGCAGCTCGGGGGGTGTGGCCTACATTCAGTACTTC. Translating it yields CASSSGGVAYIQYF.

The chain recombines TRBV27 with TRBJ2-1; 7 bases agree with TRBD2. Germline V gives CDR1 MNHEY, CDR2 SMNVEV (reference sequence). This CDR3 has 13 amino acids. The V gene end was trimmed by 3 bases and the J gene end by 8 bases; junction bases not matched to a gene: 4. The CDR3 sequence is CASSLRGGDEQFF. The DNA of the CDR3 is TGTGCCAGCAGTTTGCGGGGAGGGGATGAGCAGTTCTTC.

The J gene is TRBJ2-5, the V gene TRBV12-5; D is unclear. The CDR3 extends over 13 amino acids. Germline-derived CDR1 and CDR2 are LGHNT and FRNRAP. V lost 3 bases and J lost 5, with 10 bases in between. CDR3 in amino acids: CASGLGGAETQYF. CDR3 sequence (DNA): TGTGCTAGTGGTTTAGGTGGTGCGGAGACCCAGTACTTC. The full variable domain, in which reference TRBV12-5 and TRBJ2-5 provide the parts outside the CDR3, is DARVTQTPRHKVTEMGQEVTMRCQPILGHNTVFWYRQTMMQGLELLAYFRNRAPLDDSGMPKDRFSAEMPDATLATLKIQPSEPRDSAVYFCASGLGGAETQYFGPGTRLLVL.

This sequence joins TRBV6-5 and TRBJ1-1; D remains ambiguous. This CDR3 is 16 amino acids long. Germline CDR1 and CDR2: MNHEY and SVGAGI. With 4 bases removed from V and 0 bases from J, the gap between germline ends came to 15 bases. DNA for the CDR3: TGTGCCAGCAGTTCCCTCGGAGGGTACATGAACACTGAAGCTTTCTTT. Encoded protein: CASSSLGGYMNTEAFF.